This T cell receptor (beta chain) came from a study of blood T cell repertoires in COVID-19. Overall study: Nucleic acid was either cDNA or gDNA, and it came from T cells, B-cell-depleted T cells, or PBMCs.

CDR3 length: 14 amino acids. Trimming pared 3 bases from V and 0 bases from J, leaving 9 bases between. Germline values: CDR1 KGHSH, CDR2 LQKENI. In the original analysis: From reference gene primer amplification, estimates of nucleated cell counts were derived. Using immunoSEQ multiplex PCR, the repertoire was profiled, and TCRdb retains in-frame clones only, with some absent. That table supplies the V and J calls and clone size; D and trimming were determined from the DNA. Of 100,000 to 150,000 clones in the sample, about nine tenths were seen once. Material: peripheral blood. This sequence joins TRBV18 and TRBJ2-7, with D perhaps matching TRBD1 (6 bases). The sequence came from a woman in her 70s with acute or convalescent COVID-19. The CDR3 bases are TGTGCCAGCTCACCCGACAGGAGCTCCTACGAGCAGTACTTC. Translated: CASSPDRSSYEQYF.